The rows below give T cell receptor beta chains drawn from one sample of a study of blood T cell repertoires in COVID-19. Repertoires were generated with immunoSEQ multiplex PCR, while TCRdb's copy carries only in-frame clones and drops some. The data hold some 670,000 clones, with about 87% observed a single time. The source material was peripheral blood. The receptors originated from a woman younger than 30 with acute or convalescent COVID-19. Each CDR3 is given with its conserved first and last residue. A D gene is named only where the DNA matches it firmly. The size field is filled for only some rows; it gives once, few, many or a size class.

j_gene,abundance,v_gene,d_gene,CDR3nt,CDR3aa
TRBJ1-1,NA,TRBV5-1,NA,TGCGCCAGCAGCTTGGCCTCGGGGGGCGCGAGCACTGAAGCTTTCTTT,CASSLASGGASTEAFF
TRBJ2-1,NA,TRBV24-1,TRBD1,TGTGCCACCAGTGGTGCCAGGGGGTTTGATGAGCAGTTCTTC,CATSGARGFDEQFF
TRBJ1-6,NA,TRBV27,NA,TGTGCCAGCAGTTTATCCGGGACAATGCCTAATTCACCCCTCCACTTT,CASSLSGTMPNSPLHF
TRBJ1-1,NA,TRBV7-9,NA,TGTGCCAGCAGCCCGGGGGGACTCTTTGAAGCTTTCTTT,CASSPGGLFEAFF
TRBJ1-2,NA,TRBV12-3/TRBV12-4,NA,TGTGCCAGCACGGATAGCCTTGAGTATGGCTACACCTTC,CASTDSLEYGYTF
TRBJ1-2,NA,TRBV3-1/TRBV3-2,TRBD1,TGTGCCAGCAGCTACAGGGGACACTATGGCTACACCTTC,CASSYRGHYGYTF
TRBJ1-2,NA,TRBV6-5,TRBD1,TGTGCCAGCAGTTCCCCGACAGGGGGCGGTGGCTACACCTTC,CASSSPTGGGGYTF
TRBJ1-1,NA,TRBV5-1,TRBD1,TGCGCCAGCAGTGGAGACAGGGGAAGCACTGAAGCTTTCTTT,CASSGDRGSTEAFF
TRBJ2-1,NA,TRBV6-6,TRBD1,TGTGCCAGCAGTTACCCCGGGACAGGGGGCTTCAATGAGCAGTTCTTC,CASSYPGTGGFNEQFF
TRBJ1-6,NA,TRBV6-5,NA,TGTGCCAGCAGTAATACATTGGATAATTCACCCCTCCACTTT,CASSNTLDNSPLHF
TRBJ1-2,NA,TRBV7-2,TRBD1,TGTGCCAGCAGCCCCGGGACAGGGGACTATGGCTACACCTTC,CASSPGTGDYGYTF
TRBJ2-2,NA,TRBV24-1,NA,TGTGCCACCAGTGATCCCTTCCCCCGCGGTCTAGCCGGGGAGCTGTTTTTT,CATSDPFPRGLAGELFF
TRBJ1-2,NA,TRBV2,NA,TGTGCCAGCAGTGTAGAGGGCTACACCTTC,CASSVEGYTF
TRBJ2-1,NA,TRBV5-8,NA,TGTGCCAGCAGCTTGACAGGGTGGGGGGGCAATGAGCAGTTCTTC,CASSLTGWGGNEQFF
TRBJ1-2,once,TRBV5-4,NA,TGTGCCAGCAGCCCCGACAGAGCTTATGGCTACACCTTC,CASSPDRAYGYTF
TRBJ1-4,NA,TRBV9,NA,TGTGCCAGCAGCACCCGAGCGACCGATTGGGTTGAAAAACTGTTTTTT,CASSTRATDWVEKLFF
TRBJ1-3,NA,TRBV5-1,TRBD1,TGCGCCAGCAGCGAGACAGGGGCTGGAAACACCATATATTTT,CASSETGAGNTIYF
TRBJ2-5,NA,TRBV10-1,TRBD2,TGCGCCAACCCTAGCGGGGGCCCCCTCCAAGAGACCCAGTACTTC,CANPSGGPLQETQYF
TRBJ1-2,NA,TRBV2,NA,TGTGCCAGCAATGGAGGGGACTATGGCTACACCTTC,CASNGGDYGYTF
TRBJ2-7,NA,TRBV4-2,TRBD1,TGTGCCAGCAGCCAACGGACAGGGAGCTACGAGCAGTACTTC,CASSQRTGSYEQYF
TRBJ1-3,NA,TRBV5-8,NA,TGTGCCAGCAGCCCGAGCCTCAGACGGATGGCTAGCTCTGGAAACACCATATATTTT,CASSPSLRRMASSGNTIYF
TRBJ2-1,NA,TRBV25-1,NA,TGTGCCAGCACCAGGGGCCTCTACAATGAGCAGTTCTTC,CASTRGLYNEQFF
TRBJ1-1,NA,TRBV25-1,NA,TGTGCCAGCAGTGAGTCAGGGGTATTCACTGAAGCTTTCTTT,CASSESGVFTEAFF
TRBJ1-3,NA,TRBV12-5,NA,TGTGCTAGTGCCAGGGACACTCCCAGCGACACCATATATTTT,CASARDTPSDTIYF
TRBJ1-1,NA,TRBV2,TRBD1,TGTGCCAGCAGGGCCCGGGACAGGGGGATCCGGAACACTGAAGCTTTCTTT,CASRARDRGIRNTEAFF
TRBJ2-7,NA,TRBV12-3/TRBV12-4,NA,TGTGCCAGCGCGGGCCCAGTTACGGAGCAGTACTTC,CASAGPVTEQYF
TRBJ1-5,NA,TRBV2,TRBD1,TGTGCCAGCAACCCGACAGGGGAGGGTCAGCCCCAGCATTTT,CASNPTGEGQPQHF
TRBJ1-5,NA,TRBV28,NA,TGTGCCAGCAGCCAGGTGGCAGGGAGGGTCCTTAGCAATCAGCCCCAGCATTTT,CASSQVAGRVLSNQPQHF
TRBJ1-3,NA,TRBV18,TRBD1,TGTGCCAGCTCACCCCTGAGACAGGGGGCATCCGGAAACACCATATATTTT,CASSPLRQGASGNTIYF
TRBJ1-4,NA,TRBV5-6,TRBD1,TGTGCCAGCAGCTTGTTAGGACAGGGCACTGAAAAACTGTTTTTT,CASSLLGQGTEKLFF
TRBJ1-2,NA,TRBV5-8,NA,TGTGCCAGCAGCTTGGTTTTCTTGTCCGGCTACACCTTC,CASSLVFLSGYTF
TRBJ1-2,NA,TRBV25-1,NA,TGTGCCAACCTCGGTAACTATGGCTACACCTTC,CANLGNYGYTF
TRBJ1-1,NA,TRBV27,NA,TGTGCCAGCAGTTTATGGCCCAGGGTTAAGGGCACTGAAGCTTTCTTT,CASSLWPRVKGTEAFF
TRBJ2-3,NA,TRBV7-3,TRBD2,TGTGCCAGCAGCCAATCCGGGACTAGCGGGGGAAGTACGCAGTATTTT,CASSQSGTSGGSTQYF
TRBJ2-3,NA,TRBV30,NA,TGTGCCTGGGTCCCCGGAGATACGCAGTATTTT,CAWVPGDTQYF
TRBJ2-2,NA,TRBV11-2,TRBD2,TGTGCCAGCACCGGGGGGTTAGGGAACACCGGGGAGCTGTTTTTT,CASTGGLGNTGELFF
TRBJ1-2,NA,TRBV12-3/TRBV12-4,TRBD1,TGTGCCAGCCACCTACAGGGGAACTATGGCTACACCTTC,CASHLQGNYGYTF